This T cell receptor beta chain derives from a study of tissue T cells after allogeneic stem cell transplantation. Study findings and constraints: Tissue-detected TCR repertoire was only partly captured by blood and spleen T cells.

CDR3 sequences, V/J genes, frequencies and template counts came from survey-depth TCRbeta sequencing. Sequenced by immunoSEQ multiplex PCR; TCRdb stores in-frame clones only, minus some. Of under 50,000 clones listed, 92% were seen once; the top ten hold about 4%. With regard to this clone: The antigen remains unidentified.

V lost 0 bases, J lost 1 base, and 4 bases lay in between. The CDR3 covers 13 residues. Germline CDR1 is SGHNT and CDR2 is YYREEE (reference sequence). V is TRBV5-4 and J is TRBJ1-1; D is uncertain. The origin of this receptor is a woman aged 40-69 years who later had graft-versus-host disease after an allogeneic stem cell transplant. The sequences come from blood, collected before transplantation. The CDR3 DNA sequence: TGTGCCAGCAGCTTGGCAGCGAACACTGAAGCTTTCTTT. Its translation: CASSLAANTEAFF.